The 26 T cell receptor beta chains listed next were all sequenced from one sample in a study of CD8 T cells in ankylosing spondylitis. Points from the study as a whole: It appeared that ankylosing spondylitis blood was characterized by a TCR beta motif of several highly homologous variants.

TCRdb analysed the 5' RACE reads with MiXCR anew, one entry per CDR3 protein. The table records about 440,000 distinct CDR3 sequences, roughly 18% of them present only once. No antigen has been assigned to these receptors. Specimen: blood, either unsorted or a sorted T cell fraction (not recorded which). These receptors were taken from a male donor with ankylosing spondylitis.

There are a few counts of this clonotype. This sequence joins TRBV29-1 and TRBJ2-1, with 9 bases that match TRBD2. J gave up 4 bases and V 6 bases, and 22 bases lay outside the gene matches. CDR1 and CDR2 from the germline V gene are SQVTM and ANQGSEA. CDR3 length equals 19 residues. The CDR3 nucleotides are TGCAGCGTCCTCTTGGGGATCTCCCCAGCTAGCGGGGCGTACAATGAGCAGTTCTTC. As protein: CSVLLGISPASGAYNEQFF.

This clonotype was picked up a small number of times. The rearrangement uses TRBV5-1 and TRBJ1-3; 8 positions match TRBD1. CDR1 and CDR2 (germline): SGHRS, YFSETQ. This CDR3 region has 16 residues. V trimming: 3 bases; J trimming: 3 bases; junction bases outside the gene matches: 8. CDR3 amino acids: CASSSALGQGGNTIYF. CDR3 nucleotide sequence: TGCGCCAGCAGCTCAGCCCTAGGACAGGGTGGAAACACCATATATTTT.

CDR3 sequence: CAISGTGGNEQFF. The CDR3 DNA reads TGTGCCATCAGTGGGACAGGGGGCAATGAGCAGTTCTTC. This chain uses TRBV10-3 with TRBJ2-1, with 10 positions matching TRBD1. The CDR3 covers 13 residues. Looked up from germline, CDR1 is ENHRY and CDR2 is SYGVKD. Germline trimming cut 4 bases from V and 6 bases from J; bases unmatched to any gene: 0.

This clonotype showed up just a few times. This rearrangement joins TRBV9 to TRBJ2-3; the D gene is possibly TRBD2 (7 bases). CDR1 is SGDLS and CDR2 is YYNGEE in the germline V gene. Trimming pared 4 bases from V and 2 bases from J, leaving 11 bases between. This CDR3 is built from 14 residues. Here the CDR3 DNA reads TGTGCCAGCAGCACGGGGGGCTACACAGATACGCAGTATTTT. Encoded protein: CASSTGGYTDTQYF.

This clonotype came up a few times. The rearrangement links TRBV11-1 to TRBJ2-1; no firm D call. The CDR3 sequence is 14 residues long. Germline CDR1 reads SGHAT; CDR2 reads FQDESV (reference sequence). The V end was cut by 1 base, the J end by 0 bases, with 4 bases between. The CDR3 region has the DNA TGTGCCAGCAGCTTAGAAAGCTCCTACAATGAGCAGTTCTTC. Its translation is CASSLESSYNEQFF.

This clonotype was seen repeatedly, ten times or more. The chain links TRBV5-1 to TRBJ1-3; D gene uncertain. Looked up from germline, CDR1 is SGHRS and CDR2 is YFSETQ. V lost 4 bases, J lost 2 bases, and 7 bases lay in between. The CDR3 consists of 13 residues. The DNA for the CDR3 is TGCGCCAGCAGCACCGGGCCTGGAAACACCATATATTTT. Its translation: CASSTGPGNTIYF.

The gene calls are TRBV3-1 and TRBJ1-1, with D possibly matching TRBD1 (6 bases). CDR3 length: 14 amino acids. Germline V CDR1 and CDR2: LGHDT, YNNKEL (reference sequence). V was trimmed by 1 base and J by 7 bases, leaving 13 bases between them. CDR3 region: CASSQVGTLGEAFF. The DNA for the CDR3 is TGTGCCAGCAGCCAAGTAGGGACACTTGGTGAAGCTTTCTTT.

The chain joins TRBV12-3 or TRBV12-4 to TRBJ2-7; D is unresolved. The CDR3 is 13 residues long. V lost 1 base, J lost 6 bases, and 10 bases lay in between. CDR3 sequence (DNA): TGTGCCAGCAGTTTAGGGGTGGCATCCGAGCAGTACTTC. Translating gives CASSLGVASEQYF.

Only a few counts were recorded for this clonotype. The V and J genes are TRBV5-1 and TRBJ2-5, with 15 bases lining up with TRBD2. Germline CDR1 SGHRS, CDR2 YFSETQ. With V trimmed by 4 bases and J by 0 bases, 13 bases remained unmatched. The CDR3 sequence is 20 residues long. In DNA form, the CDR3 reads TGCGCCAGCAGCGTATCGACCTCCGGGACTAGCGGGGGGAACCAAGAGACCCAGTACTTC. It codes for CASSVSTSGTSGGNQETQYF. The full variable domain, its missing parts supplied by reference TRBV5-1 and TRBJ2-5, is KAGVTQTPRYLIKTRGQQVTLSCSPISGHRSVSWYQQTPGQGLQFLFEYFSETQRNKGNFPGRFSGRQFSNSRSEMNVSTLELGDSALYLCASSVSTSGTSGGNQETQYFGPGTRLLVL.

This clonotype was seen a handful of times. The chain links TRBV20-1 to TRBJ1-4; D unresolved. V lost 0 bases to trimming and J lost 9 bases, with 11 bases between them. CDR3 length: 13 amino acids. From germline, CDR1 is DFQATT and CDR2 SNEGSKA (reference sequence). CDR3 sequence reads: CSARDPAGKKLFF. Written as DNA, the CDR3 is TGCAGTGCTAGAGATCCGGCCGGGAAAAAACTGTTTTTT.

This clonotype was recorded many times. This chain joins TRBV5-5 and TRBJ2-5; D may correspond to TRBD1 or TRBD2 (5 bases each). CDR3 size: 15 residues. The germline V and J ends were trimmed by 0 bases and 2 bases, with 11 bases remaining between them. The germline V gene has CDR1 SGHKS and CDR2 YYEKEE (reference sequence). CDR3 DNA sequence: TGTGCCAGCAGCTTGGGGGGACGCCTTCAAGAGACCCAGTACTTC. Translation gives CASSLGGRLQETQYF.

This clonotype was counted between two and nine times. This chain uses TRBV29-1 with TRBJ1-4; weak D call: TRBD1 (5 bases). Looked up from germline, CDR1 is SQVTM and CDR2 is ANQGSEA. The CDR3 covers 12 residues. The germline V and J ends were trimmed by 4 bases and 6 bases, with 9 bases remaining between them. The CDR3 DNA follows: TGCAGCGTTGCTGGGGGAGATGAAAAACTGTTTTTT. Translation: CSVAGGDEKLFF.

This clonotype was seen at least ten times. The CDR3 region has the DNA TGTGCCAGCAGTTTAGCGCAGAAGGGGCAGACAACTGAAGCTTTCTTT. As protein: CASSLAQKGQTTEAFF. The chain employs TRBV12-3 or TRBV12-4 and TRBJ1-1, with a tentative D call TRBD1 (5 bases). CDR3 length equals 16 residues. Deletions cut 0 bases from V and 5 bases from J, with 16 bases between.

This clonotype came up a few times. The chain links TRBV18 to TRBJ2-7, with D tentatively TRBD1 or TRBD2 (5 bases each). This CDR3 is 15 amino acids long. Trimming took off 6 bases at V and 5 bases at J, with 20 bases between the two ends. The V gene's germline CDR1 is KGHSH and CDR2 LQKENI. CDR3 in amino acids: CASSHPSGPLHEQYF. CDR3 sequence (DNA): TGTGCCAGCTCTCACCCATCGGGGCCTTTGCACGAGCAGTACTTC.

This clonotype was counted a few times. The rearrangement uses TRBV20-1 and TRBJ1-1; D is ambiguous. This CDR3 has 13 amino acids. V lost 0 bases, J lost 7 bases, and 12 bases lay in between. Germline CDR1 and CDR2: DFQATT and SNEGSKA (reference sequence). CDR3: CSARDPQVSEAFF. The CDR3 bases are TGCAGTGCTAGAGATCCCCAGGTCAGTGAAGCTTTCTTT.

The chain combines TRBV9 with TRBJ2-7; possible D gene TRBD2, 5 bases. V lost 1 base and J 6 bases, leaving 11 bases between the germline ends. This CDR3 is 13 amino acids long. The V gene's germline CDR1 is SGDLS and CDR2 YYNGEE. CDR3 region: CASSVTVEAEQYF. The CDR3 nucleotides are TGTGCCAGCAGCGTAACTGTGGAGGCCGAGCAGTACTTC. Drawing the rest from reference TRBV9 and TRBJ2-7, the complete variable domain is DSGVTQTPKHLITATGQRVTLRCSPRSGDLSVYWYQQSLDQGLQFLIQYYNGEERAKGNILERFSAQQFPDLHSELNLSSLELGDSALYFCASSVTVEAEQYFGPGTRLTVT.

Only a few counts were recorded for this clonotype. This chain connects TRBV11-2 to TRBJ2-3, with TRBD2 matching 7 bases. The length of the CDR3 is 18 residues. V lost 0 bases, J lost 0 bases, and 9 bases stayed unmatched. Germline loops: CDR1 SGHAT, CDR2 FQNNGV. The CDR3 DNA reads as TGTGCCAGCAGCTTAGATGAGCGGCTAGCGGCCAGCACAGATACGCAGTATTTT. It specifies CASSLDERLAASTDTQYF.

This clonotype was picked up a small number of times. The gene calls are TRBV7-9 and TRBJ1-1, with D tentatively TRBD1 (6 bases). Trimming removed 2 bases from V and 3 bases from J, with 13 bases in between. The germline gives CDR1 SEHNR, CDR2 FQNEAQ (reference sequence). The CDR3 has 15 residues. CDR3 amino acids: CASSLYRGADTEAFF. DNA for the CDR3: TGTGCCAGCAGCTTATACCGGGGGGCCGACACTGAAGCTTTCTTT.

The rearrangement joins TRBV11-2 to TRBJ1-1, with D possibly being TRBD1 (6 bases). The V gene's germline CDR1 is SGHAT and CDR2 FQNNGV. V was clipped by 5 bases and J by 4 bases, with 17 bases between them. The CDR3 spans 15 residues. The CDR3 reads CASSPSGAAGTEAFF. CDR3 bases: TGTGCCAGCAGCCCCTCAGGGGCGGCGGGCACTGAAGCTTTCTTT.

There are a few counts of this clonotype. V and J are TRBV18 and TRBJ2-5; 8 bases fit TRBD1. The V gene's germline CDR1 is KGHSH and CDR2 LQKENI. This CDR3 is built from 15 residues. V trimming: 3 bases; J trimming: 5 bases; junction bases outside the gene matches: 8. The CDR3 region is CASSPDRGGEETQYF. The DNA of the CDR3 is TGTGCCAGCTCACCCGACAGGGGTGGCGAGGAGACCCAGTACTTC.

In its sample, this clonotype was seen many times. The rearrangement links TRBV15 to TRBJ2-3; D might be TRBD1 (5 bases). The V gene lost 0 bases and the J gene lost 6 bases, with 7 bases spanning the gap. The germline V gene has CDR1 LNHNV and CDR2 YYDKDF (reference sequence). This CDR3 is built from 13 residues. The CDR3 nucleotides read TGTGCCACCAGCAGAGATCAGGGCGATACGCAGTATTTT. Translation gives CATSRDQGDTQYF.

This clonotype was picked up many times. This chain links TRBV29-1 with TRBJ2-1; a possible D gene is TRBD1 (7 bases). This CDR3 has 14 residues. V dropped 6 bases and J dropped 7 bases, with 19 bases sitting between them. Germline V gene lookup returns CDR1 SQVTM and CDR2 ANQGSEA. CDR3 coding DNA: TGCAGCGTGGTTACAGGGGACTTTAGGAATGAGCAGTTCTTC. Protein sequence: CSVVTGDFRNEQFF.

The V gene is TRBV12-3 or TRBV12-4, the J gene TRBJ1-1; possibly TRBD1 for D (6 bases). With 4 bases removed from V and 5 bases from J, the gap between germline ends came to 11 bases. This CDR3 has 13 amino acids. Here the CDR3 DNA reads TGTGCCAGCAGTTCCATAGGGGGGACTGAAGCTTTCTTT. It specifies CASSSIGGTEAFF.

The CDR3 sequence is CASTNWKGYGYTF. DNA of the CDR3: TGTGCCAGCACCAATTGGAAGGGCTATGGCTACACCTTC. The chain couples TRBV11-2 to TRBJ1-2; D is uncertain. The V and J ends lost 7 bases and 4 bases respectively, with 13 bases between them. This CDR3 region has 13 residues. The germline V gene encodes CDR1 SGHAT and CDR2 FQNNGV. Together with reference TRBV11-2 and TRBJ1-2, the CDR3 gives the full variable domain: EAGVAQSPRYKIIEKRQSVAFWCNPISGHATLYWYQQILGQGPKLLIQFQNNGVVDDSQLPKDRFSAERLKGVDSTLKIQPAKLEDSAVYLCASTNWKGYGYTFGSGTRLTVV.

This clonotype was observed a few times. V usage is TRBV5-6 and J usage is TRBJ1-5; TRBD1 is a possible D gene (6 bases). Per the germline V gene, CDR1 is SGHDT and CDR2 is YYEEEE. This CDR3 is 17 amino acids long. Trimming took off 0 bases at V and 3 bases at J, with 16 bases between the two ends. The CDR3 bases are TGTGCCAGCAGCTTGGGTCCCCCAGACAGGATCAATCAGCCCCAGCATTTT. Its protein product is CASSLGPPDRINQPQHF.

The sample holds many counts of this clonotype. The chain uses TRBV5-1 and TRBJ2-1; D not resolved. Per the germline V gene, CDR1 is SGHRS and CDR2 is YFSETQ. The CDR3 covers 13 residues. V lost 0 bases to trimming and J lost 6 bases, with 7 bases between them. The CDR3 reads CASSLAVGNEQFF. CDR3 coding DNA: TGCGCCAGCAGCTTGGCCGTCGGCAATGAGCAGTTCTTC.